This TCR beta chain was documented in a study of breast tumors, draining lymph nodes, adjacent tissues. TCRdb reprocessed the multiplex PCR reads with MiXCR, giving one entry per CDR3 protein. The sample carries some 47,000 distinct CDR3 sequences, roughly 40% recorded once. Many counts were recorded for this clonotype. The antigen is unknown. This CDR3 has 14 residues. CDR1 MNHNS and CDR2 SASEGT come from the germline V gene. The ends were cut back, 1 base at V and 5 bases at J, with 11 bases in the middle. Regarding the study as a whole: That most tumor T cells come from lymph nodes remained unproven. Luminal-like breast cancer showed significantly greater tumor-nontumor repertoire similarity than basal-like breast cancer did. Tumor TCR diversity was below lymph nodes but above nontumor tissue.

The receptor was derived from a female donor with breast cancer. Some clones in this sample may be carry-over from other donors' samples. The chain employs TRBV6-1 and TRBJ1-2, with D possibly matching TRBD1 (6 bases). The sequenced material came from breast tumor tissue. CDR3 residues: CASSEGTEEYGYTF. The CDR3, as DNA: TGTGCCAGCAGTGAAGGGACAGAAGAATATGGCTACACCTTC.